Each of the 3 T cell receptor beta chains below was sequenced from the same sample in a study of control samples from healthy donors and cancer patients. Using immunoSEQ multiplex PCR, the repertoire was profiled, and TCRdb retains in-frame clones only, with some absent. The sample lists about 140,000 clones, roughly 92% seen once, with approximately 10% in the top ten. The specimen sequenced was blood. Source of these receptors: a man aged 25-45 years in good health.

This clone was seen more than once but under ten times. The chain combines TRBV18 with TRBJ2-3, with 13 bases identical to TRBD2. The CDR3 contains 16 residues. V lost 0 bases and J lost 4; bases outside the gene matches: 1. CDR1 and CDR2 from the germline V gene are KGHSH and LQKENI. The CDR3 DNA follows: TGTGCCAGCTCACCACCCGGACTAGCGGGAGCAGATACGCAGTATTTT. It codes for CASSPPGLAGADTQYF.

The chain combines TRBV5-1 with TRBJ1-2; D is ambiguous. The V end was cut by 0 bases, the J end by 4 bases, with 10 bases between. The CDR3 is 14 amino acids. Per germline, CDR1 SGHRS and CDR2 YFSETQ. The CDR3 protein is CASSLAPNSYGYTF. CDR3 DNA sequence: TGCGCCAGCAGCTTGGCGCCAAACTCCTATGGCTACACCTTC. Together with reference TRBV5-1 and TRBJ1-2, the CDR3 gives the full variable domain: KAGVTQTPRYLIKTRGQQVTLSCSPISGHRSVSWYQQTPGQGLQFLFEYFSETQRNKGNFPGRFSGRQFSNSRSEMNVSTLELGDSALYLCASSLAPNSYGYTFGSGTRLTVV.

This chain links TRBV29-1 with TRBJ1-5; 9 bases align to TRBD1. Germline assignment: CDR1 SQVTM and CDR2 ANQGSEA. The CDR3 covers 16 residues. V was pared by 6 bases and J by 2 bases, with 11 bases of the junction left unmatched. This chain's CDR3 is CSVKAGTGTGNQPQHF. DNA for the CDR3: TGCAGCGTCAAAGCCGGGACAGGGACAGGCAATCAGCCCCAGCATTTT.